These 16 T cell receptor beta chains originate from one sample sequenced in a study of STAT5B mutations in CD4+ large granular lymphocyte leukemia. The assay was immunoSEQ multiplex PCR, and TCRdb's table has in-frame clones only and misses some. This table holds about 38,000 clones, 85% found once. The sample taken for sequencing was CD4+ T cells from blood buffy coats. These receptors were taken from a human donor in good health.

This chain joins TRBV19 and TRBJ2-5, with 12 bases lining up with TRBD2. This CDR3 has 16 residues. V trimming: 4 bases; J trimming: 5 bases; junction bases outside the gene matches: 8. Per the germline V gene, CDR1 is LNHDA and CDR2 is SQIVND (reference sequence). The CDR3 nucleotides read TGTGCCAGTAGTAGATCTAGCGGGGGGGCCCCGGAGACCCAGTACTTC. It specifies CASSRSSGGAPETQYF.

The chain couples TRBV15 to TRBJ2-7; 7 bases are a match to TRBD1. Germline V gene data show CDR1 as LNHNV and CDR2 as YYDKDF (reference sequence). CDR3 length: 13 amino acids. The V and J ends lost 5 bases and 5 bases, in that order; junction bases with no gene match: 6. The CDR3 nucleotides are TGTGCCACCAGCCGGGACAGATTTGACGAGCAGTACTTC. This translates into CATSRDRFDEQYF. The entire variable domain, with the rest obtained from reference TRBV15 and TRBJ2-7, is as follows: DAMVIQNPRYQVTQFGKPVTLSCSQTLNHNVMYWYQQKSSQAPKLLFHYYDKDFNNEADTPDNFQSRRPNTSFCFLDIRSPGLGDTAMYLCATSRDRFDEQYFGPGTRLTVT.

The V call is TRBV18, the J call TRBJ1-3; D is uncertain. The CDR3 has 15 residues. Germline loops: CDR1 KGHSH, CDR2 LQKENI. V lost 3 bases and J 1 base, leaving 10 bases between the germline ends. The CDR3 is CASSPIDTSGNTIYF. CDR3 in DNA: TGTGCCAGCTCACCGATAGACACTTCTGGAAACACCATATATTTT.

CDR3 nucleotides: TGTGCCAGCAGCCAAGAATCAGGGACTAGCGGACAGCAGTTCTTC. Protein product: CASSQESGTSGQQFF. The chain employs TRBV4-2 and TRBJ2-1; 11 bases are shared with TRBD2. The CDR3 is made up of 15 amino acids. Losses at the gene ends were 0 bases for V and 11 bases for J; bases not matched to a gene: 6. Germline V gives CDR1 LGHNA, CDR2 YNFKEQ.

V and J are TRBV5-1 and TRBJ1-6; possibly TRBD1 for D (5 bases). Between the trimmed V and J ends, which lost 3 bases and 7 bases, there was a span of 14 bases. This CDR3 has 15 residues. Germline CDR1 is SGHRS and CDR2 is YFSETQ. Here the CDR3 reads CASSSQDRGNSPLHF. DNA for the CDR3: TGCGCCAGCAGCTCACAGGACCGGGGGAATTCACCCCTCCACTTT.

The CDR3 here is CATSSGGVGNQPQHF. CDR3 sequence (DNA): TGTGCCACTAGCTCAGGGGGCGTAGGAAATCAGCCCCAGCATTTT. This chain uses TRBV15 with TRBJ1-5; 8 bases are shared with TRBD1. Germline V lookup: CDR1 LNHNV, CDR2 YYDKDF (reference sequence). V lost 9 bases to trimming and J lost 4 bases; unmatched junction nucleotides: 11. This CDR3 is built from 15 residues.

CDR3 DNA: TGTGCCAGCAGATACGACGCCGGCTGGGGGCAGTACTTC. The encoded protein is CASRYDAGWGQYF. This chain uses TRBV2 with TRBJ2-7; D gene ambiguous. CDR1 SNHLY and CDR2 FYNNEI come from the germline V gene. This CDR3 is 13 amino acids long. V gave up 6 bases and J gave up 9 bases, with 18 bases separating them.

The CDR3 nucleotides are TGTGCCAGCAGTGACCCGGGACTAGCGGAATCCAATGAGCAGTTCTTC. Protein product: CASSDPGLAESNEQFF. The J gene is TRBJ2-1, the V gene TRBV6-4; the match to TRBD2 covers 11 bases. V was pared by 2 bases and J by 6 bases, with 6 bases of the junction left unmatched. Germline CDR1 and CDR2: MRHNA and SNTAGT. The CDR3 sequence is 16 residues long.

This clone showed up just once. DNA for the CDR3: TGTGCCAGCAGCTTCGGGACAGGGCGATGGACTGAAGCTTTCTTT. It is translated as CASSFGTGRWTEAFF. The genes are TRBV28 and TRBJ1-1; TRBD1 matches 9 bases. The CDR3 has 15 amino acids. Unmatched junction bases numbered 10, after V lost 6 bases and J lost 5 bases. Germline V CDR1 and CDR2: MDHEN, SYDVKM.

J is TRBJ1-1 and V is TRBV19, with 8 bases aligning to TRBD1. The CDR3 runs 17 residues. Trimming removed 6 bases from V and 1 base from J; junction bases left unmatched: 13. Germline V gene data show CDR1 as LNHDA and CDR2 as SQIVND (reference sequence). The CDR3 reads CASRTWTGRTSNTEAFF. In DNA form, the CDR3 reads TGTGCCAGTAGAACCTGGACAGGGAGAACTTCGAACACTGAAGCTTTCTTT.

This chain links TRBV2 with TRBJ2-2; no clear D. The CDR3 spans 16 residues. Trimming shortened V by 3 bases and J by 1 base, and 12 bases separated the two germline ends. Per germline, CDR1 SNHLY and CDR2 FYNNEI. DNA of the CDR3: TGTGCCAGCAGTGATGGCGGAACACTGAACACCGGGGAGCTGTTTTTT. Its protein is CASSDGGTLNTGELFF.

The gene calls are TRBV25-1 and TRBJ2-7, with TRBD2 identical over 11 bases. This CDR3 spans 16 amino acids. Germline V gene data show CDR1 as MGHDK and CDR2 as SYGVNS. With V trimmed by 6 bases and J by 2 bases, 9 bases remained unmatched. CDR3 nucleotide sequence: TGTGCCAGCAGGAGCGGGGGGACTAGCGGTACCTACGAGCAGTACTTC. Protein product: CASRSGGTSGTYEQYF.

This clone was detected only a few times. The chain carries TRBV18 and TRBJ1-4; D is unresolved. The germline CDR1 and CDR2 sequences are KGHSH and LQKENI. This CDR3 is 13 amino acids long. V dropped 6 bases and J dropped 6 bases, with 11 bases sitting between them. CDR3 amino acids: CASSSRQDEKLFF. The CDR3 DNA reads as TGTGCCAGCTCCAGCAGGCAGGATGAAAAACTGTTTTTT.

V is TRBV10-3 and J is TRBJ2-7, with no clear D. Trimming left V 3 bases short and J 0 bases short, with 6 bases between. The germline gives CDR1 ENHRY, CDR2 SYGVKD. This CDR3 comprises 13 residues. CDR3 DNA sequence: TGTGCCATCAGTGATGCAGGCTCCTACGAGCAGTACTTC. Translation: CAISDAGSYEQYF.

This clone was seen a single time. The rearrangement joins TRBV19 to TRBJ2-5; 11 positions agree with TRBD2. The CDR3 runs 15 residues. Germline CDR1 is LNHDA and CDR2 is SQIVND (reference sequence). V was pared by 6 bases and J by 0 bases, with 3 bases of the junction left unmatched. The DNA of the CDR3 is TGTGCCAGTAGAAGGACTAGCGGGTACCAAGAGACCCAGTACTTC. It codes for CASRRTSGYQETQYF.

The rearrangement joins TRBV29-1 to TRBJ2-5, with 8 bases aligning to TRBD2. The CDR3 is 13 amino acids. The germline V gene encodes CDR1 SQVTM and CDR2 ANQGSEA. V gave up 3 bases and J gave up 11 bases; unmatched junction bases: 11. CDR3 residues: CSVEGPGGREQYF. The CDR3 nucleotides read TGCAGCGTTGAGGGCCCGGGGGGGCGTGAGCAGTACTTC.